This T cell receptor beta chain was captured by sequencing in a study of blood T cell repertoires in COVID-19. At the level of the study: Samples representing acute and convalescent COVID-19 were sourced from the United States, Italy and Spain. PBMCs, B-cell-depleted T cells, or T cells provided the cDNA or gDNA that made up the material.

Authors' data handling: Amplified reference gene primers provided the basis for estimating nucleated cell counts. This table comes from immunoSEQ multiplex PCR, and its TCRdb copy is limited to in-frame clones, with some not included. V and J calls and clone size follow that table, whereas D and trimming were derived from the DNA. The sample shows fewer than 450,000 clones, about 91% of them seen only once. With 5 bases clipped from V and 0 bases from J, the junction kept 7 bases outside the gene matches. Germline V lookup: CDR1 KGHDR, CDR2 SFDVKD. The CDR3 totals 17 residues. This clone was seen only once.

The V call is TRBV24-1, the J call TRBJ2-5, with 11 bases matching TRBD2. This clonotype originated in a woman between 50 and 59 years old with COVID-19, enrolled during active disease. What was sequenced was peripheral blood. The CDR3 region has the DNA TGTGCCACCAGTGGTAGCGGGGGGGCCTATAACCAAGAGACCCAGTACTTC. It is translated as CATSGSGGAYNQETQYF.